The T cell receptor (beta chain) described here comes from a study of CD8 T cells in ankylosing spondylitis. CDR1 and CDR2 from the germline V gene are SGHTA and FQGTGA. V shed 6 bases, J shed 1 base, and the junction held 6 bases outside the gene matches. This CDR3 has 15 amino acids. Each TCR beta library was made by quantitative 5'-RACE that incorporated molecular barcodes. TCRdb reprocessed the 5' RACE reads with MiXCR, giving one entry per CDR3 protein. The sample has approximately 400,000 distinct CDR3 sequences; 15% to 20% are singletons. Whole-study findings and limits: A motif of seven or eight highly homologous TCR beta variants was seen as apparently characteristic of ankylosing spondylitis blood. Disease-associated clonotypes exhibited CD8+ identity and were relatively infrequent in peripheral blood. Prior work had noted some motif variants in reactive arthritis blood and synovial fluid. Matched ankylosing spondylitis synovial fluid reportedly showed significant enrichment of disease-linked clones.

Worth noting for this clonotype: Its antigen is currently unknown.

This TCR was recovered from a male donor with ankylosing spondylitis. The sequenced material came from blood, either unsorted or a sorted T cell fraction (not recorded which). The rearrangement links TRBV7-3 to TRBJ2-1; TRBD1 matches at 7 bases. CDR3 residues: CASSPDRASYNEQFF. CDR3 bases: TGTGCCAGCAGTCCCGACAGGGCATCCTACAATGAGCAGTTCTTC.